This paragraph reports one T cell receptor beta chain. Authors' analysis steps: Researchers report that nucleated cell counts were estimated from reference gene primer amplification. Measured with immunoSEQ multiplex PCR; TCRdb has only the in-frame clones, and not every one. V, J and clone size were drawn from that table, and D and trimming were deduced from the DNA. Of a few hundred thousand clones listed, around 90% are singletons. Trimming left V 0 bases short and J 6 bases short, with 14 bases between. The CDR3 is 15 residues long. CDR1 MNHEY and CDR2 SVGAGI come from the germline V gene. These data come from a study of blood T cell repertoires in COVID-19. Looking at the study overall: The samples span acute and convalescent COVID-19 from the United States, Italy and Spain. The analysed material was cDNA or gDNA that came from T cells, B-cell-depleted T cells, or PBMCs.

Grouping used clinical history reported by participants in a survey and questionnaire. The source material was PBMCs or T cells enriched from blood (not recorded which). This clonotype was obtained from a woman between 50 and 59 years old with acute COVID-19. The V call is TRBV6-5, the J call TRBJ1-2; D gene unclear. This chain's CDR3 is CASSYSSARRDGYTF. The CDR3 nucleotides read TGTGCCAGCAGTTACTCGAGTGCCAGGAGGGATGGCTACACCTTC.